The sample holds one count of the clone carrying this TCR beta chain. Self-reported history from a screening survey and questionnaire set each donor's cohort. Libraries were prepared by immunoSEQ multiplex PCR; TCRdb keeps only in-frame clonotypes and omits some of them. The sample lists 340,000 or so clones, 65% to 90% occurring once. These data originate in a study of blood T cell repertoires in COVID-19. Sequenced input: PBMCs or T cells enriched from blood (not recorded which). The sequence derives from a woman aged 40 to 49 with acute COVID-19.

The CDR3 DNA follows: TGTGCCAGCAGCTTTAACTCGTACAATGAGCAGTTCTTC. It yields the protein CASSFNSYNEQFF. V usage is TRBV7-2 and J usage is TRBJ2-1; D not resolved. The CDR3 covers 13 residues. Germline V CDR1 and CDR2: SGHTA, FQGNSA. V lost 3 bases and J lost 4, with 7 bases in between.